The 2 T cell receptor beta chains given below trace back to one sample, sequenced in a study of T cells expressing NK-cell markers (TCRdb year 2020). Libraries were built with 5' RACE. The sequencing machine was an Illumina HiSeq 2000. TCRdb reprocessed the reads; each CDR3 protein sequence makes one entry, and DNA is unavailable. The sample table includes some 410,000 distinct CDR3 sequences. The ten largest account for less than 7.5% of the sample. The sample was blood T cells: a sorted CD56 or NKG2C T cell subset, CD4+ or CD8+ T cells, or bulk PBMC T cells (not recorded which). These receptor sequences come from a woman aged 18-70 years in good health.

CDR3 residues: CASSLRQPHSYEQYF. The rearrangement uses TRBV12-3 or TRBV12-4 and TRBJ2-7; the D call from TCRdb, TRBD1, cannot be confirmed without DNA. This CDR3 spans 15 amino acids.

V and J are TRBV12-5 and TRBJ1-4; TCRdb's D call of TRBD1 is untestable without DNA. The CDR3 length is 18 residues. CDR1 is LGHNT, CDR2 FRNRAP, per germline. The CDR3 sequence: CASGLVRDRGATNEKLFF.